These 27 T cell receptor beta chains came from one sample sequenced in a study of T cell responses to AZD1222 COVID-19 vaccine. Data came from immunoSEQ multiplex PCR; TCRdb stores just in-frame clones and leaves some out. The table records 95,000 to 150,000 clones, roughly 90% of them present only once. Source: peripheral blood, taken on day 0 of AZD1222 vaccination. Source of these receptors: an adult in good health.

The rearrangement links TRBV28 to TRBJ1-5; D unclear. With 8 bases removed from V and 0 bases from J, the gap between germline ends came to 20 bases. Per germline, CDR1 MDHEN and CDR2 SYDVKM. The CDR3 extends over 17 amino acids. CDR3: CASAPTRYSYSNQPQHF. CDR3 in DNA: TGTGCCAGCGCTCCAACTCGTTACAGTTATAGCAATCAGCCCCAGCATTTT.

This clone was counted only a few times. Written as DNA, the CDR3 is TGTGCCAGCAGCCCGGCTAGCGCGGCTGGGAAAGAGACCCAGTACTTC. Its translation is CASSPASAAGKETQYF. V and J are TRBV7-2 and TRBJ2-5; tentatively, D is TRBD2 (6 bases). V was cut by 5 bases and J by 3 bases, with 19 bases left in between. The CDR3 consists of 16 residues. Germline CDR1 is SGHTA and CDR2 is FQGNSA.

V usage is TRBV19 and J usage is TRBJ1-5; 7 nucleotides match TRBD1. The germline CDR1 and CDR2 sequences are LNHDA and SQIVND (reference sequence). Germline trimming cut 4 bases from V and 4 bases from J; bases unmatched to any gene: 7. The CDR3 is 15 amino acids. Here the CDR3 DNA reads TGTGCCAGTAGTACTTCGGGACAGACTAATCAGCCCCAGCATTTT. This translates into CASSTSGQTNQPQHF.

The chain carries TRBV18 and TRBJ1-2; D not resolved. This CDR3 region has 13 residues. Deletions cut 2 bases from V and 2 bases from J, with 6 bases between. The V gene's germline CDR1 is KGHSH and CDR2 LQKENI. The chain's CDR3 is CASSPGGNYGYTF. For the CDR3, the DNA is TGTGCCAGCTCACCAGGCGGGAACTATGGCTACACCTTC.

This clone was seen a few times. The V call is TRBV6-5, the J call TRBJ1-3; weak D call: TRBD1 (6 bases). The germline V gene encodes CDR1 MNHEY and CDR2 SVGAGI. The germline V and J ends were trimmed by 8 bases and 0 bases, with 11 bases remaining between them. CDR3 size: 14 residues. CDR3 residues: CASQGTRSGNTIYF. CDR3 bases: TGTGCCAGCCAGGGGACTCGCTCTGGAAACACCATATATTTT.

CDR3 sequence reads: CAWEAGSPGRAQYF. The CDR3 region has the DNA TGTGCCTGGGAGGCTGGTTCACCCGGGCGGGCCCAGTACTTC. The chain recombines TRBV30 with TRBJ2-5, with D tentatively TRBD2 (5 bases). The V and J ends lost 5 bases and 9 bases respectively, with 22 bases between them. Germline CDR1 is GTSNPN and CDR2 is SVGIG (reference sequence). CDR3 length: 14 residues. The complete variable domain, with remaining parts taken from reference TRBV30 and TRBJ2-5, reads SQTIHQWPATLVQPVGSPLSLECTVEGTSNPNLYWYRQAAGRGLQLLFYSVGIGQISSEVPQNLSASRPQDRQFILSSKKLLLSDSGFYLCAWEAGSPGRAQYFGPGTRLLVL.

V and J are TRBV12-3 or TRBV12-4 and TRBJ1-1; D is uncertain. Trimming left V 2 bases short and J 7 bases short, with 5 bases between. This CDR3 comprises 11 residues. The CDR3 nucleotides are TGTGCCAGCAGTTTAAACGGTGAAGCTTTCTTT. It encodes CASSLNGEAFF.

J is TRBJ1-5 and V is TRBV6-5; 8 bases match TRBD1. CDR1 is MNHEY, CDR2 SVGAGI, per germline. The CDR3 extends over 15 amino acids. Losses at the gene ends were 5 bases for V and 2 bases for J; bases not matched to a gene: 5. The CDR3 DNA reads TGTGCCAGCAGTCGCCAGGGACAGGGCAATCAGCCCCAGCATTTT. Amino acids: CASSRQGQGNQPQHF.

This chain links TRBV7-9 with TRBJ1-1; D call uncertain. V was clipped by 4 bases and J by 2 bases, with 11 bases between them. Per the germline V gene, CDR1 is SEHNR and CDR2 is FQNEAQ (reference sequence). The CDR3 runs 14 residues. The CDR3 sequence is CASSSRATNTEAFF. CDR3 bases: TGTGCCAGCAGCTCTAGGGCAACCAACACTGAAGCTTTCTTT.

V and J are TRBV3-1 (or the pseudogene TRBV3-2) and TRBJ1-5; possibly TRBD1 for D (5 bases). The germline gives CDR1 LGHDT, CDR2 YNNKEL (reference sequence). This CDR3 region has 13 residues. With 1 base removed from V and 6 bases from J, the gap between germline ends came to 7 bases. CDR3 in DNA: TGTGCCAGCAGCCAAGTGGGGGGTCAGCCCCAGCATTTT. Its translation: CASSQVGGQPQHF.

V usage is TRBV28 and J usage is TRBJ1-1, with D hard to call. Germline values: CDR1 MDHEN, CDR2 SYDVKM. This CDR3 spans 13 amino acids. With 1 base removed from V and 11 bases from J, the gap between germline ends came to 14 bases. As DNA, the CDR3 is TGTGCCAGCAGTTTATTCCGGGCGGATGGGGCTTTCTTT. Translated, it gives CASSLFRADGAFF.

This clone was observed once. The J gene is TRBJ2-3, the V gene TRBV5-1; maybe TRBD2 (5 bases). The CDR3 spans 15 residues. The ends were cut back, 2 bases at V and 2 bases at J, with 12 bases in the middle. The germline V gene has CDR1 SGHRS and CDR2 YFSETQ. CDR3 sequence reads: CASSLRAVPTDTQYF. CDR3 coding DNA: TGCGCCAGCAGCTTACGAGCGGTCCCCACAGATACGCAGTATTTT.

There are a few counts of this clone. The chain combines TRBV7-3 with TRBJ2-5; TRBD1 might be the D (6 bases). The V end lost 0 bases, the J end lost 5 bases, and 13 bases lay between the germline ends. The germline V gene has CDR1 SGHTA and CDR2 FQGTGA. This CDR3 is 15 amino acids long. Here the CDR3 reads CASSLTAQGRETQYF. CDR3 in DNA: TGTGCCAGCAGCTTAACGGCGCAGGGGCGGGAGACCCAGTACTTC. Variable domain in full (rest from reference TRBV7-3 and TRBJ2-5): GAGVSQTPSNKVTEKGKYVELRCDPISGHTALYWYRQSLGQGPEFLIYFQGTGAADDSGLPNDRFFAVRPEGSVSTLKIQRTERGDSAVYLCASSLTAQGRETQYFGPGTRLLVL.

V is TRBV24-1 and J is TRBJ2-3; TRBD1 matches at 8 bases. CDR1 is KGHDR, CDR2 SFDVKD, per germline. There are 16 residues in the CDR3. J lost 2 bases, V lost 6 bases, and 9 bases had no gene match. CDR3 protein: CATSNLGQANTDTQYF. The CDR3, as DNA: TGTGCCACCAGTAACCTGGGACAGGCTAACACAGATACGCAGTATTTT.

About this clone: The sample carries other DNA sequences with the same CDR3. This CDR3 reads CASSLSSYEQYF. The CDR3, as DNA: TGTGCCAGCAGCTTATCCTCCTACGAGCAGTACTTC. V is TRBV7-9 and J is TRBJ2-7; D unclear. The germline V and J ends were trimmed by 2 bases and 0 bases, with 2 bases remaining between them. This CDR3 has 12 amino acids. Germline loops: CDR1 SEHNR, CDR2 FQNEAQ (reference sequence).

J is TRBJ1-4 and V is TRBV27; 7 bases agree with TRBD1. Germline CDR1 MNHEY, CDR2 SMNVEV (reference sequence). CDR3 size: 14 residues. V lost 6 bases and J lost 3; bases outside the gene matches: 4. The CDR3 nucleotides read TGTGCCAGCAGGCCACAGGGGCCTAATGAAAAACTGTTTTTT. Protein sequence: CASRPQGPNEKLFF.

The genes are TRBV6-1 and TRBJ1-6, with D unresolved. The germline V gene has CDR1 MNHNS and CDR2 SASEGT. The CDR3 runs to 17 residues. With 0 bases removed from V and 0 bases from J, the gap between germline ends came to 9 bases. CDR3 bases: TGTGCCAGCAGTGAAGCGCTTGGCAGCTCCTATAATTCACCCCTCCACTTT. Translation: CASSEALGSSYNSPLHF.

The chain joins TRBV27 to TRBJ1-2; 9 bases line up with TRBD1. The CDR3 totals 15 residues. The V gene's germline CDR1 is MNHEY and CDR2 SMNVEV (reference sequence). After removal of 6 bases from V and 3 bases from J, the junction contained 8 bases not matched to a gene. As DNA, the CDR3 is TGTGCCAGCAGGCTCGGGGGACAGGGCCACTATGGCTACACCTTC. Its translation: CASRLGGQGHYGYTF.

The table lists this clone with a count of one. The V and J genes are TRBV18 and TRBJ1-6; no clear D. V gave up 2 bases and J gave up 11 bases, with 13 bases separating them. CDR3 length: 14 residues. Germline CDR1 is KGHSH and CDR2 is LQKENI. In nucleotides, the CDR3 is TGTGCCAGCTCACCAGAGGCCGGCAGACCACCCCTCCACTTT. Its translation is CASSPEAGRPPLHF.

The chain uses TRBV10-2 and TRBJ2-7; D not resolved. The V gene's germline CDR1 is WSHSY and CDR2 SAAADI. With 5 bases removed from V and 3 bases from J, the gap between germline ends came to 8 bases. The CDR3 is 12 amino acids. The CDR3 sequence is CASSSNHYEQYF. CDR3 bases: TGCGCCAGCAGTTCCAACCACTACGAGCAGTACTTC.

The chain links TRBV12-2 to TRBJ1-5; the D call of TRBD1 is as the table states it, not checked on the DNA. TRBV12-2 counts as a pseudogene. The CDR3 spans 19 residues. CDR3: CASRLEGETGGGPNQPQHF. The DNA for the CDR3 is TGTGCAAGTCGCTTAGAAGGGGAAACAGGGGGCGGCCCGAATCAGCCCCAGCATTTT.

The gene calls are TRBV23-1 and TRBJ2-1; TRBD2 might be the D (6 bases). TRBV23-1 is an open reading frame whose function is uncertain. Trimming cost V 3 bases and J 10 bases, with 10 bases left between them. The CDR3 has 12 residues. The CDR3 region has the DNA TGCGCCAGCAGTCAGGGGAGGACAGAGCAGTTCTTC. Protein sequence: CASSQGRTEQFF.

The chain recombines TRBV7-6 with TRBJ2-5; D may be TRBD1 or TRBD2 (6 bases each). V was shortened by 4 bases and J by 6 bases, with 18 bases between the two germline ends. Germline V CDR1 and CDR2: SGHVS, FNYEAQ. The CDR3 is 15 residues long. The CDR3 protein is CASSSSGEDLKTQYF. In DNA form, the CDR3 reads TGTGCCAGCAGCTCCTCAGGGGAGGACCTAAAGACCCAGTACTTC.

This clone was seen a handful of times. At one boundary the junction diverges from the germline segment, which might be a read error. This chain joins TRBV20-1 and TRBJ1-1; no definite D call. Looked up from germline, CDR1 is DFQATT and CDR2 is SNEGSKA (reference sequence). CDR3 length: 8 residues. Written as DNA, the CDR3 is TGCAGTGCCACCCCCCTGCACTTT. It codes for CSATPLHF.

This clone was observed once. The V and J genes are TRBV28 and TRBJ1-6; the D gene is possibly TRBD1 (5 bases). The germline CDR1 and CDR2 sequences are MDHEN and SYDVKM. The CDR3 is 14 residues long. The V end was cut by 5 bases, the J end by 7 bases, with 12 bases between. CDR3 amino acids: CASSEGRRNSPLHF. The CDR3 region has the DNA TGTGCCAGCAGTGAGGGACGGAGGAATTCACCCCTCCACTTT. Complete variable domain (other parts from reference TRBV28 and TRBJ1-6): DVKVTQSSRYLVKRTGEKVFLECVQDMDHENMFWYRQDPGLGLRLIYFSYDVKMKEKGDIPEGYSVSREKKERFSLILESASTNQTSMYLCASSEGRRNSPLHFGNGTRLTVT.

CDR3 DNA: TGCGCCAGCAGCTTGCGGGGCCCCTCCGAGTACACTGAAGCTTTCTTT. This encodes CASSLRGPSEYTEAFF. The rearrangement joins TRBV5-1 to TRBJ1-1, with D possibly TRBD1 on 5 matching bases. The germline gives CDR1 SGHRS, CDR2 YFSETQ. The length of the CDR3 is 16 residues. Trimming pared 1 base from V and 3 bases from J, leaving 16 bases between.

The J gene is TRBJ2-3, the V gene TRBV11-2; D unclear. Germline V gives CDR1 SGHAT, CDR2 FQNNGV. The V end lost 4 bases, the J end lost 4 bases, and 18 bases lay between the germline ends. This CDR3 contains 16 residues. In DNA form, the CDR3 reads TGTGCCAGCAGCTCCCGGAAGGCGAAGGGCGCAGATACGCAGTATTTT. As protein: CASSSRKAKGADTQYF.